Below, 26 T cell receptor beta chains from the same sample are listed, as sequenced in a study of CD8+CD57+ T cells in acquired aplastic anemia. Researchers used genomic DNA as the template to profile TCR beta VDJ and CDR3. TCRdb fed the reads into MiXCR, producing one record per CDR3 protein. This table holds a few hundred thousand distinct CDR3 sequences, about a third found once. Input material: sorted CD4+, CD8+, or CD8+CD57+ T cells (not recorded which) from PBMCs. Receptors originate from a human donor in good health, serving as a control.

Ten or more counts support this clonotype. This chain uses TRBV7-2 with TRBJ1-2; D might be TRBD1 (6 bases). The CDR3 extends over 15 amino acids. In germline, CDR1 is SGHTA, CDR2 FQGNSA. Trimming cost V 2 bases and J 5 bases, with 15 bases left between them. CDR3 residues: CASSLRRGAIYGYTF. CDR3 bases: TGTGCCAGCAGCTTACGGCGGGGGGCGATATATGGCTACACCTTC.

Written as DNA, the CDR3 is TGTGCCTGGACAGGGCATACTGAAGCTTTCTTT. Translated: CAWTGHTEAFF. The chain couples TRBV30 to TRBJ1-1, with D possibly TRBD1 on 5 matching bases. Germline CDR1 GTSNPN, CDR2 SVGIG (reference sequence). The CDR3 runs to 11 residues. The V gene lost 4 bases and the J gene lost 5 bases, with 8 bases spanning the gap. Combining the CDR3 with reference TRBV30 and TRBJ1-1 gives the whole variable domain SQTIHQWPATLVQPVGSPLSLECTVEGTSNPNLYWYRQAAGRGLQLLFYSVGIGQISSEVPQNLSASRPQDRQFILSSKKLLLSDSGFYLCAWTGHTEAFFGQGTRLTVV.

This clonotype has a single count. This rearrangement joins TRBV5-1 to TRBJ1-1; D unresolved. Germline V gives CDR1 SGHRS, CDR2 YFSETQ. V was shortened by 2 bases and J by 3 bases, with 14 bases between the two germline ends. This CDR3 region has 15 residues. The CDR3 spells CASSLTRPADTEAFF. As DNA, the CDR3 is TGCGCCAGCAGCTTAACTCGGCCGGCGGACACTGAAGCTTTCTTT.

This clonotype was found many times. The V gene is TRBV9, the J gene TRBJ2-5; 10 bases agree with TRBD2. Looked up from germline, CDR1 is SGDLS and CDR2 is YYNGEE. This CDR3 comprises 16 residues. Germline trimming cut 0 bases from V and 4 bases from J; bases unmatched to any gene: 6. The CDR3 DNA reads as TGTGCCAGCAGCGTAGATAGCGGGGGGTTCCCAGAGACCCAGTACTTC. Residues: CASSVDSGGFPETQYF.

V and J are TRBV2 and TRBJ2-3; weak D call: TRBD2 (6 bases). Per the germline V gene, CDR1 is SNHLY and CDR2 is FYNNEI. The CDR3 loop spans 14 amino acids. The ends were cut back, 11 bases at V and 0 bases at J, with 15 bases in the middle. CDR3 residues: CAWQTRPSTDTQYF. DNA for the CDR3: TGTGCCTGGCAGACTAGACCTAGCACAGATACGCAGTATTTT.

Many counts were recorded for this clonotype. The chain joins TRBV20-1 to TRBJ1-2, with D maybe TRBD1 (5 bases). The V gene lost 1 base and the J gene lost 8 bases, with 11 bases spanning the gap. CDR3 size: 12 residues. Germline CDR1 is DFQATT and CDR2 is SNEGSKA (reference sequence). The CDR3 sequence is CSARGPTEGYTF. The CDR3 DNA sequence: TGCAGTGCTAGAGGACCGACAGAAGGCTACACCTTC.

A remark on this clonotype: A much larger clone lies a single base off, so this may be a read error. Lacking the conserved final phenylalanine or tryptophan, this CDR3 likely reflects a read error. The V gene is TRBV2, the J gene TRBJ1-1, with no clear D. The V and J ends lost 3 bases and 0 bases respectively, with 11 bases between them. CDR3 size: 15 residues. CDR1 SNHLY and CDR2 FYNNEI come from the germline V gene. The CDR3 DNA sequence: TGTGCCAGCAGTGATATGGGTATCATGAACACTGAAGCTTTCCTT. It specifies CASSDMGIMNTEAFL.

This clonotype came up many times. The gene calls are TRBV20-1 and TRBJ1-3; D not resolved. The length of the CDR3 is 15 residues. Germline assignment: CDR1 DFQATT and CDR2 SNEGSKA (reference sequence). Deletions cut 6 bases from V and 2 bases from J, with 17 bases between. CDR3 bases: TGCAGTGCCTCAGACCCCAGACAAACTGGAAACACCATATATTTT. It codes for CSASDPRQTGNTIYF.

This clonotype was counted many times. The chain employs TRBV2 and TRBJ1-2, with unresolved D. Trimming cost V 8 bases and J 4 bases, with 8 bases left between them. CDR3 length: 11 amino acids. CDR1 and CDR2 (germline): SNHLY, FYNNEI. The CDR3 bases are TGTGCCAGCGCGCAGGCCTATGGCTACACCTTC. Its protein product is CASAQAYGYTF.

This clonotype was detected ten times or more. The rearrangement joins TRBV2 to TRBJ2-3, with a possible D match to TRBD1 (6 bases). The CDR3 has 16 amino acids. Looked up from germline, CDR1 is SNHLY and CDR2 is FYNNEI. The V gene lost 7 bases and the J gene lost 8 bases, with 25 bases spanning the gap. CDR3 amino acids: CASTDFRDILRGTQYF. The CDR3 DNA reads as TGTGCCAGCACAGACTTCCGGGACATACTTAGAGGTACGCAGTATTTT. The variable domain in full, completed from reference TRBV2 and TRBJ2-3, reads EPEVTQTPSHQVTQMGQEVILRCVPISNHLYFYWYRQILGQKVEFLVSFYNNEISEKSEIFDDQFSVERPDGSNFTLKIRSTKLEDSAMYFCASTDFRDILRGTQYFGPGTRLTVL.

There are many counts of this clonotype. This rearrangement joins TRBV15 to TRBJ2-5; D is unresolved. The CDR3 extends over 12 amino acids. The germline gives CDR1 LNHNV, CDR2 YYDKDF (reference sequence). The V and J ends lost 2 bases and 0 bases respectively, with 1 base between them. The chain's CDR3 is CATSRYQETQYF. As DNA, the CDR3 is TGTGCCACCAGCAGATACCAAGAGACCCAGTACTTC.

This clonotype was seen at least ten times. The chain combines TRBV12-3 or TRBV12-4 with TRBJ2-3; either TRBD1 or TRBD2 may supply D (6 bases each). With 5 bases removed from V and 8 bases from J, the gap between germline ends came to 20 bases. CDR3 length equals 15 residues. CDR3 nucleotides: TGTGCCAGCAGTCCCGGAGGAGGGAGAGGGGGTACGCAGTATTTT. Its translation: CASSPGGGRGGTQYF.

This clonotype occurred many times. The rearrangement links TRBV5-1 to TRBJ1-2, with 7 bases aligning to TRBD1. Trimming cost V 4 bases and J 6 bases; bases outside gene matches: 3. The CDR3 totals 12 residues. Germline lookup yields CDR1 SGHRS and CDR2 YFSETQ. The CDR3 protein is CASSQDRDGYTF. In DNA, the CDR3 is TGCGCCAGCAGCCAAGACAGGGATGGCTACACCTTC.

The chain recombines TRBV10-3 with TRBJ2-5, with TRBD2 matching 13 bases. After removal of 10 bases from V and 5 bases from J, the junction contained 16 bases not matched to a gene. The CDR3 covers 17 residues. Looked up from germline, CDR1 is ENHRY and CDR2 is SYGVKD. The CDR3 coding sequence is TGTGCCACCACCGGGACTAGCGGGACCGCCGAGCGGGAGACCCAGTACTTC. Protein sequence: CATTGTSGTAERETQYF.

CDR3 in amino acids: CASSSALGNTGELFF. The CDR3 coding sequence is TGCGCCAGCAGCTCGGCCCTGGGGAACACCGGGGAGCTGTTTTTT. The V and J genes are TRBV5-1 and TRBJ2-2; D ambiguous. Germline CDR1 reads SGHRS; CDR2 reads YFSETQ. The CDR3 consists of 15 residues. V was shortened by 3 bases and J by 1 base, with 10 bases between the two germline ends.

The J gene is TRBJ1-5, the V gene TRBV12-5, with D possibly being TRBD1 (5 bases). Trimming removed 6 bases from V and 3 bases from J, with 12 bases in between. CDR1 LGHNT and CDR2 FRNRAP come from the germline V gene. The CDR3 length is 14 residues. CDR3 DNA: TGTGCTAGTGGCCCGGACACGGTCAATCAGCCCCAGCATTTT. This codes for CASGPDTVNQPQHF.

At least ten counts were recorded for this clonotype. The J gene is TRBJ2-7, the V gene TRBV7-2, with D perhaps assigned TRBD1 or TRBD2 (6 bases each). The germline V gene encodes CDR1 SGHTA and CDR2 FQGNSA. The CDR3 length is 15 residues. Trimming removed 0 bases at V and 2 bases at J, with 11 bases between. Written as DNA, the CDR3 is TGTGCCAGCAGCTTAGCCCCGGGGGCGACCTACGAGCAGTACTTC. Amino acid sequence: CASSLAPGATYEQYF.

At least ten counts were recorded for this clonotype. V is TRBV14 and J is TRBJ1-6; no firm D call. CDR1 is SGHDN and CDR2 is FVKESK in the germline V gene. The CDR3 loop spans 16 amino acids. With 1 base removed from V and 0 bases from J, the gap between germline ends came to 7 bases. Written as DNA, the CDR3 is TGTGCCAGCAGCCAAGGAGGTAACTCCTATAATTCACCCCTCCACTTT. Its translation is CASSQGGNSYNSPLHF.

CDR3 sequence (DNA): TGCGCCAGCAGACAGGGGTCAAACGAGCAGTACTTC. It codes for CASRQGSNEQYF. The chain links TRBV10-1 to TRBJ2-7; TRBD1 matches at 7 bases. In germline, CDR1 is WNHNN, CDR2 SYGVQD (reference sequence). The CDR3 runs 12 residues. V was pared by 6 bases and J by 5 bases, with 4 bases of the junction left unmatched.

About this clonotype: The junction shows a germline mismatch at one end, possibly a read error. The chain employs TRBV4-1 and TRBJ1-1; 7 bases are shared with TRBD1. CDR3 size: 16 residues. Per germline, CDR1 MGHRA and CDR2 YSYEKL. CDR3 sequence reads: CASSPSQGILNTEVFF. CDR3 bases: TGCGCCAGCAGCCCGTCACAGGGGATCTTGAACACTGAAGTTTTCTTT.

Ten or more counts support this clonotype. The chain uses TRBV20-1 and TRBJ2-7, with 8 bases matching TRBD1. The CDR3 consists of 13 residues. Losses at the gene ends were 6 bases for V and 5 bases for J; bases not matched to a gene: 9. Looked up from germline, CDR1 is DFQATT and CDR2 is SNEGSKA (reference sequence). The CDR3 is CSAPDRTGNEQYF. For the CDR3, the DNA is TGCAGTGCCCCCGACCGGACAGGGAACGAGCAGTACTTC.

On this clonotype: An end of the junction does not agree with germline; a read error may underlie this. The chain couples TRBV9 to TRBJ1-1; tentatively, D is TRBD1 (5 bases). The CDR3 extends over 14 amino acids. CDR1 is SGDLS, CDR2 YYNGEE, per germline. CDR3 sequence: CASSAEPGNTGALF. DNA for the CDR3: TGTGCCAGCAGCGCCGAACCAGGGAACACTGGAGCTCTCTTT.

This clonotype appeared many times. The V and J genes are TRBV19 and TRBJ2-7; possibly TRBD1 or TRBD2 for D (5 bases each). CDR3 length: 14 residues. In germline, CDR1 is LNHDA, CDR2 SQIVND (reference sequence). The V end was cut by 7 bases, the J end by 2 bases, with 15 bases between. CDR3 amino acids: CASNTRDGTYEQYF. The CDR3 DNA reads TGTGCCAGTAATACCAGGGACGGAACCTACGAGCAGTACTTC.

This clonotype was detected ten times or more. J is TRBJ1-1 and V is TRBV10-2; no firm D call. Germline-derived CDR1 and CDR2 are WSHSY and SAAADI. V was cut by 3 bases and J by 0 bases, with 14 bases left in between. The CDR3 extends over 16 amino acids. The CDR3 DNA is TGCGCCAGCAGTGACCCGGACGCCCTTTTGAACACTGAAGCTTTCTTT. Its protein product is CASSDPDALLNTEAFF.

In the case of this clonotype: A clone one base away is much larger, so this may be a read error. The gene calls are TRBV10-1 and TRBJ2-5; D is unclear. The V and J ends lost 3 bases and 6 bases respectively, with 8 bases between them. The CDR3 contains 12 residues. In germline, CDR1 is WNHNN, CDR2 SYGVQD (reference sequence). CDR3 sequence reads: CASSDSTKTQYF. For the CDR3, the DNA is TGCGCCAGCAGTGACAGCACAAAGACCCAGTACTTC.

In regard to this clonotype: The junction shows a germline mismatch at one end, possibly a read error. CDR3 DNA: TGTGCCAGCGGCTTAGAAGGGACAGCGTCCTATAATTCACCCCTCCACTTT. It is translated as CASGLEGTASYNSPLHF. The genes are TRBV11-1 and TRBJ1-6, with 7 bases matching TRBD1. This CDR3 spans 17 amino acids. Germline CDR1 SGHAT, CDR2 FQDESV (reference sequence).